The clone carrying this T cell receptor (beta chain) was observed many times. Its antigen remains unknown. Systemic immunosuppression or a history of autoimmune disease excluded patients. This sample is part of a study of OX40 agonist ivuxolimab in advanced cancers. Study-level points and caveats: Among the lowest levels of clonal expansion were found in partial responders at 0.1-3.0 mg/kg.

The assay was immunoSEQ multiplex PCR, and TCRdb's table has in-frame clones only and misses some. The table has about 36,000 clones, around 77% seen once. Germline V gives CDR1 DFQATT, CDR2 SNEGSKA (reference sequence). The CDR3 is made up of 11 amino acids. V lost 6 bases to trimming and J lost 6 bases; unmatched junction nucleotides: 1. The input for sequencing was CD4+ or CD8+ T cells sorted from blood, taken in a trial of the OX40 agonist ivuxolimab. The genes are TRBV20-1 and TRBJ2-1; 8 bases fit TRBD1. The sequence was obtained from an adult with an advanced solid tumor such as melanoma, head and neck, liver or kidney cancer. CDR3 region: CSADRVNEQFF. Written as DNA, the CDR3 is TGCAGTGCGGACAGGGTCAATGAGCAGTTCTTC.